A selection of T cell receptor beta chains follows, all from one sample in a study of cytomegalovirus exposure and HLA in healthy donors. TCRdb keeps only in-frame clones here, not all; method: immunoSEQ multiplex PCR. The table has some 120,000 clones, about two thirds seen once; the top ten hold approximately 3.8%. The sequenced sample consisted of PBMCs. These receptors all come from a young man in good health and CMV-seronegative. Both conserved end residues are part of each CDR3. Each record gives: J gene, clone size, D gene, CDR3 length, V gene, CDR3 DNA, CDR3 protein. D genes are given only for firm matches. For some rows the clone size is stated as once, few or many, or as a class when expanded; others skip it.

TRBJ2-4,.,TRBD1,21,TRBV28,TGTGCCAGCAGTTATACCGTACAGGGGCCTCTCCTCCTACTAGCCAAAAACATTCAGTACTTC,CASSYTVQGPLLLLAKNIQYF
TRBJ1-1,.,.,13,TRBV5-1,TGCGCCAGCAGCTTGGAGGGGGTCCCTGAAGCTTTCTTT,CASSLEGVPEAFF
TRBJ1-1,.,TRBD1,14,TRBV5-4,TGCGCCAGCAGCCCGGGACAGGACGGCACTGAAGCTTTCTTT,CASSPGQDGTEAFF
TRBJ2-1,.,TRBD2,15,TRBV7-9,TGTGCCAGCAGCCGGGAACTAGCGGGGACCAATGAGCAGTTCTTC,CASSRELAGTNEQFF
TRBJ1-5,few,TRBD1,14,TRBV6-1,TGTGCCAGCGACAGGGGAGCTGGCAATCAGCCCCAGCATTTT,CASDRGAGNQPQHF
TRBJ1-3,.,.,15,TRBV4-1,TGCGCCAGCAGCCAAGATCAAACTTCTGGAAACACCATATATTTT,CASSQDQTSGNTIYF
TRBJ2-7,.,.,15,TRBV12-2,TGTGCAAGTCGCCGGGCGCCGGGGTTTTACAACGAGCAGTACTTC,CASRRAPGFYNEQYF
TRBJ2-5,few,.,16,TRBV10-3,TGTGCCATCAGTGAGTCAGTACTATCCGTCCCGGAGACCCAGTACTTC,CAISESVLSVPETQYF
TRBJ1-4,.,.,12,TRBV30,TGTGCCTGGAGTGTGGCAGATGAAAAACTGTTTTTT,CAWSVADEKLFF
TRBJ2-5,.,TRBD1,12,TRBV30,TGTGCCCTCGTCGACAGGGGGGAGGCCCAGTACTTC,CALVDRGEAQYF
TRBJ2-3,.,TRBD1,17,TRBV7-3,TGTGCCAGCAGCTGTACGTTGGACAGGGGAGGTGAAGTTACGCAGTATTTT,CASSCTLDRGGEVTQYF
TRBJ2-1,.,TRBD2,16,TRBV5-1,TGCGCCAGCAGCTTGGATGTAGCGGGGAATTACAATGAGCAGTTCTTC,CASSLDVAGNYNEQFF
TRBJ1-3,once,TRBD1,16,TRBV6-5,TGTGCCAGCAGTTACTGGGGACAGGGGGCTGGAAACACCATATATTTT,CASSYWGQGAGNTIYF
TRBJ2-1,.,.,19,TRBV7-8,TGTGCCAGCAGCTTAGCGTTAGGGGGGGGCCTCGGTTCCTACAATGAGCAGTTCTTC,CASSLALGGGLGSYNEQFF
TRBJ1-1,.,TRBD1,16,TRBV5-6,TGTGCCAGCAGCCCACCTCCTTGGACAGGGAACACTGAAGCTTTCTTT,CASSPPPWTGNTEAFF
TRBJ1-2,.,.,14,TRBV5-1,TGCGCCAGCAGCTTGGTCGCCGGAGGCTATGGCTACACCTTC,CASSLVAGGYGYTF
TRBJ2-3,.,TRBD2,15,TRBV29-1,TGCAGCGTTGTCGGACTAGCGGACCGCACAGATACGCAGTATTTT,CSVVGLADRTDTQYF
TRBJ2-5,.,.,12,TRBV6-1,TGTGCCAGCGACAGGTACTTCGAGACCCAGTACTTC,CASDRYFETQYF
TRBJ2-1,.,.,20,TRBV21-1,TGTGCCAGCAGCAAAGGTCGGGGACTAGCGACCTTTCAAGTCTTCAATGAGCAGTTCTTC,CASSKGRGLATFQVFNEQFF
TRBJ2-7,.,.,14,TRBV6-5,TGTGCCAGCAGTTACCAAGGACAGTCCTACGAGCAGTACTTC,CASSYQGQSYEQYF
TRBJ2-1,once,TRBD2,15,TRBV5-4,TGTGCCAGCAGCTTGAGCGGGGGCGTCTACAATGAGCAGTTCTTC,CASSLSGGVYNEQFF
TRBJ1-2,.,.,17,TRBV19,TGTGCCAGTAGTATAGATTTAAACGGACTCCGACTCTATGGCCACACCTTC,CASSIDLNGLRLYGHTF
TRBJ1-2,once,TRBD1,12,TRBV15,TGTGCCACCAGCAGGGGGGACAGTCAAAACACCTTC,CATSRGDSQNTF
TRBJ1-6,.,.,18,TRBV7-2,TGTGCCAGCAGCCCCTCCAGATCTAGGGGCGTCGGAAATTCACCCCTCCACTTT,CASSPSRSRGVGNSPLHF
TRBJ1-1,.,TRBD1,15,TRBV5-4,TGTGCCAGCAGCTACGGACAGGGGCTGAACACTGAAGCTTTCTTT,CASSYGQGLNTEAFF
TRBJ1-1,.,.,14,TRBV2,TGTGCCAGTATATATGGGGCGATGAACACTGAAGCTTTCTTT,CASIYGAMNTEAFF